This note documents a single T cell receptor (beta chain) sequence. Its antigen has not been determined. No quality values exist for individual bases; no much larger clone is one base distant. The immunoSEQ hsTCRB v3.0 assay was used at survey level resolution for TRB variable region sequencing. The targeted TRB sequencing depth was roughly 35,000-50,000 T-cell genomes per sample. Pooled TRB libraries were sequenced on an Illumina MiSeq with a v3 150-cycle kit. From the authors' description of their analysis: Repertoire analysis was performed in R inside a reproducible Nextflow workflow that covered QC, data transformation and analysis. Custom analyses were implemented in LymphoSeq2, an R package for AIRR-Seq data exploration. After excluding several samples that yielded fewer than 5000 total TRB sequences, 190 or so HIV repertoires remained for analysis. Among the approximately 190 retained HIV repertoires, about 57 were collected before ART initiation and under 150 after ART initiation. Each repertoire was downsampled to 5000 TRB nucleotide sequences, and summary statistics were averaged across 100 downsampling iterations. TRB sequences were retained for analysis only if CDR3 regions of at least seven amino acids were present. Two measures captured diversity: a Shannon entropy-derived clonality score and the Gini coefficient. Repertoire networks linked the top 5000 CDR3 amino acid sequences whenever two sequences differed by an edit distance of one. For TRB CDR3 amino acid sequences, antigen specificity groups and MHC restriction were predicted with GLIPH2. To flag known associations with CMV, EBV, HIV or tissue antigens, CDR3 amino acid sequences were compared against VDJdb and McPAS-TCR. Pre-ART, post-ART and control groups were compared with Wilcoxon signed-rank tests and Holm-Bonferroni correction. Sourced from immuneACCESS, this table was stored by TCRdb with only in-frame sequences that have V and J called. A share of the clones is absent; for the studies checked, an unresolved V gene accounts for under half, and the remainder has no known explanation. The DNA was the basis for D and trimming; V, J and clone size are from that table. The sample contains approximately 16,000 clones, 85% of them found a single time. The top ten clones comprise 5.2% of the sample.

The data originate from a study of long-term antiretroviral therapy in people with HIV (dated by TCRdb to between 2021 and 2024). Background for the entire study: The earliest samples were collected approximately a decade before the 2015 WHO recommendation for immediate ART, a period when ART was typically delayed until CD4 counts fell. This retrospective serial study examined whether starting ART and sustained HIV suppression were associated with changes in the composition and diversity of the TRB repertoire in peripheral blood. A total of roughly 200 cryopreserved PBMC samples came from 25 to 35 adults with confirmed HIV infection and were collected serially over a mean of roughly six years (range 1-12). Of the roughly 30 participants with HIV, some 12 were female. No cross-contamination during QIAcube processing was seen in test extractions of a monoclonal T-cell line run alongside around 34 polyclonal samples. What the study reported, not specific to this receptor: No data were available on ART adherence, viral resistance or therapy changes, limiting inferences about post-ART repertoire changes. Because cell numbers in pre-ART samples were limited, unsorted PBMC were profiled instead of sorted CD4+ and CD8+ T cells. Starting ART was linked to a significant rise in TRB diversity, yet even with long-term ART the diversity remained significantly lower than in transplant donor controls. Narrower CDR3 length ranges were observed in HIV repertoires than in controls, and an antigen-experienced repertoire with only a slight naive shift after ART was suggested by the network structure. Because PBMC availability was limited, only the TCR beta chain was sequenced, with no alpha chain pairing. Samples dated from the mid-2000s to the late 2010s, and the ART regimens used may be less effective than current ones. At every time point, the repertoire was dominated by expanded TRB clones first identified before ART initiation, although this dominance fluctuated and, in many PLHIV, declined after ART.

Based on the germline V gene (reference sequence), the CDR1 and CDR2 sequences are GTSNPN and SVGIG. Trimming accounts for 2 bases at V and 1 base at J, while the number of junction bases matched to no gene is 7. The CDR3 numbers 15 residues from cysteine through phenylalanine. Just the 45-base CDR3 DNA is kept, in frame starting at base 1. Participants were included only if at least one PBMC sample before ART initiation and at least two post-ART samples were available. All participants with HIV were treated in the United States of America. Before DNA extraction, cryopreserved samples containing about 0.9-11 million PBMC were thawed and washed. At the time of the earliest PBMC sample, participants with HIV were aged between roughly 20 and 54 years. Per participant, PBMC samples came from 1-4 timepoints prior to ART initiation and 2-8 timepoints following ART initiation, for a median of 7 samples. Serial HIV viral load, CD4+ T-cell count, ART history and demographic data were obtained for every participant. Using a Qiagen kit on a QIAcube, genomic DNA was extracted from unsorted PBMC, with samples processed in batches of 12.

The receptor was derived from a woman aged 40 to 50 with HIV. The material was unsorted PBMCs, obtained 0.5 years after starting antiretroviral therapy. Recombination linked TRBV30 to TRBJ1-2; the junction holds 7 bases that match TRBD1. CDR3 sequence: CAWSRKTGNNYGYTF. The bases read TGTGCCTGGAGTAGGAAGACAGGGAATAACTATGGCTACACCTTC. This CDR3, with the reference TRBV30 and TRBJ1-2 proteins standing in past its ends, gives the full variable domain SQTIHQWPATLVQPVGSPLSLECTVEGTSNPNLYWYRQAAGRGLQLLFYSVGIGQISSEVPQNLSASRPQDRQFILSSKKLLLSDSGFYLCAWSRKTGNNYGYTFGSGTRLTVV.